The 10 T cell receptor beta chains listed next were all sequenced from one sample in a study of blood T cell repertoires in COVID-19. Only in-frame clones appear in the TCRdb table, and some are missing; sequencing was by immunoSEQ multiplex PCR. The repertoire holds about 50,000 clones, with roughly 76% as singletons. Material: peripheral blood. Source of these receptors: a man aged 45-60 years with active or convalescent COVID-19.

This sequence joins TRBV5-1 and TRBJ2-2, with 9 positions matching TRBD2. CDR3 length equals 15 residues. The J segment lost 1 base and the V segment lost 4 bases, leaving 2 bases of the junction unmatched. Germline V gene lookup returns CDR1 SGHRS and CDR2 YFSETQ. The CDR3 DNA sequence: TGCGCCAGCAGCCTGACTAGCGGGAACACCGGGGAGCTGTTTTTT. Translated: CASSLTSGNTGELFF. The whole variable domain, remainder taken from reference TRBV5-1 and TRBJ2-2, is KAGVTQTPRYLIKTRGQQVTLSCSPISGHRSVSWYQQTPGQGLQFLFEYFSETQRNKGNFPGRFSGRQFSNSRSEMNVSTLELGDSALYLCASSLTSGNTGELFFGEGSRLTVL.

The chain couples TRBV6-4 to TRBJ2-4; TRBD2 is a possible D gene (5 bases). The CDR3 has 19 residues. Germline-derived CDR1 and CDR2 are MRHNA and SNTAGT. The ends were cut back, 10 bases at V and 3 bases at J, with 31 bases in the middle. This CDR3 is CATGVRVRRTKGSKNIQYF. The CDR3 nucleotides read TGTGCCACCGGGGTTCGGGTTAGAAGGACCAAAGGGAGCAAAAACATTCAGTACTTC.

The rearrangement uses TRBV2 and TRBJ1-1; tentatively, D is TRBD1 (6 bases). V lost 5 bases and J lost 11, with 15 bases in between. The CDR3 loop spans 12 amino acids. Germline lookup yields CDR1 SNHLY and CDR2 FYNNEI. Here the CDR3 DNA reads TGTGCCAGCAGTTTAGGGGACATTGGGGCTTTCTTT. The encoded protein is CASSLGDIGAFF.

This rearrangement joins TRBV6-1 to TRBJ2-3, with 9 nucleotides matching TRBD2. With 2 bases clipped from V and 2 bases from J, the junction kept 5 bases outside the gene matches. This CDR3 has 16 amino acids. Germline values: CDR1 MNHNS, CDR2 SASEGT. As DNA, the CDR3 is TGTGCCAGCAGTGAAATAGCGGGGGCGAACACAGATACGCAGTATTTT. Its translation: CASSEIAGANTDTQYF.

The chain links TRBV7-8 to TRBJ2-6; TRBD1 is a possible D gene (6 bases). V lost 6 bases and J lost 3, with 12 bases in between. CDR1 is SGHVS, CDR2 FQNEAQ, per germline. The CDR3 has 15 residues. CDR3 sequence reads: CASRSRGFGANVLTF. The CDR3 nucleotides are TGTGCCAGCAGATCCAGGGGTTTTGGGGCCAACGTCCTGACTTTC.

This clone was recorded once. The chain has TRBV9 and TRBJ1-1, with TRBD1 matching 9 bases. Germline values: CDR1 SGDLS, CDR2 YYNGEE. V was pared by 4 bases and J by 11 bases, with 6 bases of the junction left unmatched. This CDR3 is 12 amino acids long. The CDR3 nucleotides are TGTGCCAGCAGCCCCAGGACAGGGGAGGCTTTCTTT. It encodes CASSPRTGEAFF.

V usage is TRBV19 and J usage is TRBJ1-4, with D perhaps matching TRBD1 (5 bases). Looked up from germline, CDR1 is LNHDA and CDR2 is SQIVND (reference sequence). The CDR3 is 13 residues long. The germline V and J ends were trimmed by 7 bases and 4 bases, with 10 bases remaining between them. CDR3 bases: TGTGCCAGTACTTGGACAAGTAATGAAAAACTGTTTTTT. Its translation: CASTWTSNEKLFF. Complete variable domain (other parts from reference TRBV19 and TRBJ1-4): DGGITQSPKYLFRKEGQNVTLSCEQNLNHDAMYWYRQDPGQGLRLIYYSQIVNDFQKGDIAEGYSVSREKKESFPLTVTSAQKNPTAFYLCASTWTSNEKLFFGSGTQLSVL.

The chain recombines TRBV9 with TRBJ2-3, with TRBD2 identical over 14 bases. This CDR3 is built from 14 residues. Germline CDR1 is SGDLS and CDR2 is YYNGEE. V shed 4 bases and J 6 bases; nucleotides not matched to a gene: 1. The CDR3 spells CASSRLAGGDTQYF. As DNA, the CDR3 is TGTGCCAGCAGCAGACTAGCGGGAGGGGATACGCAGTATTTT.

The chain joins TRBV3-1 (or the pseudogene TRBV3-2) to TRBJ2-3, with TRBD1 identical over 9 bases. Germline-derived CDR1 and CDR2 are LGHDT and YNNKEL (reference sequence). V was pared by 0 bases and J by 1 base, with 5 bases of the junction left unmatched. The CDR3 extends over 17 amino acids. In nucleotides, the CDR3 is TGTGCCAGCAGCCAAGACATCAGGGACAGGGGCACAGATACGCAGTATTTT. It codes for CASSQDIRDRGTDTQYF.

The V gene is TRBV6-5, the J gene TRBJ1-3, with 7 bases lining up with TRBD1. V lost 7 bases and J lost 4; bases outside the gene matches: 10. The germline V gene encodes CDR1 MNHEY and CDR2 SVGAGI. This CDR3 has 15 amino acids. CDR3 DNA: TGTGCCAGCACATACGCGGGACAGTTAGGAAACACCATATATTTT. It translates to CASTYAGQLGNTIYF.